This TCR beta chain is from a study of control samples from healthy donors and cancer patients. CDR1 KGHSH and CDR2 LQKENI come from the germline V gene. V lost 6 bases to trimming and J lost 2 bases; unmatched junction nucleotides: 6. The CDR3 spans 15 residues. Clones were sequenced by immunoSEQ multiplex PCR, and TCRdb holds only the in-frame ones, with some missing. The repertoire holds tens of thousands of clones, with 85% to 95% as singletons. This clonotype was sampled from a woman aged 40 to 49 with head and neck cancer. What was sequenced was PBMCs. The chain recombines TRBV18 with TRBJ2-5; 10 positions match TRBD2. The CDR3 here is CASSRGLAAQETQYF. The DNA of the CDR3 is TGTGCCAGCTCGCGTGGACTAGCGGCTCAAGAGACCCAGTACTTC.